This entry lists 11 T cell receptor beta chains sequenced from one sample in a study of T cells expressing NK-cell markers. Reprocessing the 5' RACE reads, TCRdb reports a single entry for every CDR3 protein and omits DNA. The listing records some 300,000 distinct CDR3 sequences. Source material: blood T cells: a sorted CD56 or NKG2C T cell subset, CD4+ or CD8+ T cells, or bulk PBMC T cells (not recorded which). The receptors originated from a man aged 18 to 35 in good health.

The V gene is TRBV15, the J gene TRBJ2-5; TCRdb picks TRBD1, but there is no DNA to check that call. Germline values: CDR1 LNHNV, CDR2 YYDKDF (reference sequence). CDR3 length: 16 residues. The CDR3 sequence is CATSRDRARVGETQYF.

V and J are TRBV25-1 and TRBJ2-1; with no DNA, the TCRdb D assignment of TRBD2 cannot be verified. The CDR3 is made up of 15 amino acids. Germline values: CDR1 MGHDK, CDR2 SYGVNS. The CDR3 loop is CASSGDLLRVNEQFF.

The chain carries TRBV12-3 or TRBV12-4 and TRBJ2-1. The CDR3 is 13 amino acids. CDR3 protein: CASSLSAYNEQFF.

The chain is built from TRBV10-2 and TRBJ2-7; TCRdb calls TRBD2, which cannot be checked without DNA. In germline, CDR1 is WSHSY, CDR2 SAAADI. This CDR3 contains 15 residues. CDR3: CASSATAGTTYEQYF.

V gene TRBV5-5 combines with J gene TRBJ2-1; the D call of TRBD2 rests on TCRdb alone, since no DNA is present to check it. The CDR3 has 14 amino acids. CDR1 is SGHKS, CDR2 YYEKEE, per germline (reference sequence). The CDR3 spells CASSLALAENEQFF.

CDR3 sequence reads: CASSPQWAGELFF. The chain couples TRBV5-5 to TRBJ2-2. The CDR3 loop spans 13 amino acids. The germline V gene has CDR1 SGHKS and CDR2 YYEKEE (reference sequence).

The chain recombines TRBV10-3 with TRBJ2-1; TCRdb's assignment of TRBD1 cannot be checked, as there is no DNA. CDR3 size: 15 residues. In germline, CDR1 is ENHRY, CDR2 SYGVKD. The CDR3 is CAISEPQQGLNEQFF.

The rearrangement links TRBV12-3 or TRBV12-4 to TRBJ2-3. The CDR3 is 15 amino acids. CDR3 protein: CASSPLGSRTDTQYF.

The CDR3 here is CSARDREGPIGYGYTF. The chain carries TRBV20-1 and TRBJ1-2. Germline CDR1 is DFQATT and CDR2 is SNEGSKA (reference sequence). The CDR3 loop spans 16 amino acids.

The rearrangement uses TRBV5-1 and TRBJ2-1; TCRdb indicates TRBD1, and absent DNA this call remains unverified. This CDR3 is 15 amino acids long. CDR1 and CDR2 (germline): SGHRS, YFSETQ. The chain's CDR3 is CASSSQTGEYNEQFF.

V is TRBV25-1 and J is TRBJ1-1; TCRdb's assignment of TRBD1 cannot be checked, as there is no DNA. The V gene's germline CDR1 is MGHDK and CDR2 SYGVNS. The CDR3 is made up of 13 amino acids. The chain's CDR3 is CASSVTGTSEAFF.